The text below deals with one T cell receptor (beta chain). The sample is drawn from a study of blood T cell repertoires in COVID-19. On the study more broadly: Sources were T cells, B-cell-depleted T cells, or PBMCs; the material itself was cDNA or gDNA.

Clones were sequenced by immunoSEQ multiplex PCR, and TCRdb holds only the in-frame ones, with some missing. The repertoire includes 55,000 to 85,000 clones, roughly 80% of them detected once, and 0.83% sits in the top ten. Germline V CDR1 and CDR2: SGHKS, YYEKEE (reference sequence). V was trimmed by 5 bases and J by 0 bases, leaving 15 bases between them. This CDR3 has 17 amino acids. The clonotype was recovered from a woman aged 70-85 years with acute or convalescent COVID-19. J is TRBJ1-6 and V is TRBV5-5; no clear D. Material for sequencing was peripheral blood. For the CDR3, the DNA is TGTGCCAGCAGTCGCGAGACTGGGAGCTCCTATAATTCACCCCTCCACTTT. As protein: CASSRETGSSYNSPLHF.